This T cell receptor beta chain was sequenced during a study of patients and donors after allogeneic stem cell transplantation (dated by TCRdb to 2018 to 2021). Spanning cysteine to phenylalanine, the CDR3 consists of 12 amino acids. The retained sequence is limited to the CDR3, 36 bases, with the frame set at the first base. The germline V gene encodes CDR1 SGHRS and CDR2 YFSETQ. Trimming takes 1 base from V and 11 bases from J, and the germline ends sit 11 bases apart. Library construction relied on RT-PCR. TCRdb names NextSeq 550 as the instrument used. The public sequencing data were trimmed at Q25 with fastp and processed into clonotypes with MiXCR by TCRdb, which kept only in-frame beta chains. Rows are unified per CDR3 protein, each entry keeping the most common DNA and genes. This sample holds over 350,000 distinct CDR3 sequences; about a sixth were observed only once. Just over 7% of the sample is held by the ten biggest clonotypes.

About this clonotype itself: The clone's antigen remains unknown. No base-level quality is on record; no much larger clone is a single base apart.

Input material: blood, either unsorted or a sorted T cell fraction (not recorded which). The rearranged chain carries TRBV5-1 and TRBJ2-3; there is no confident call for the D gene. The receptor was derived from a human donor who was either an allogeneic HSCT recipient or a stem cell or donor lymphocyte infusion donor (not recorded which). It is not recorded whose cells these are; they may come from a transplant donor. CDR3 loop: CASSLIGYWQYF. The sequenced DNA: TGCGCCAGCAGCTTGATTGGTTATTGGCAGTATTTT.